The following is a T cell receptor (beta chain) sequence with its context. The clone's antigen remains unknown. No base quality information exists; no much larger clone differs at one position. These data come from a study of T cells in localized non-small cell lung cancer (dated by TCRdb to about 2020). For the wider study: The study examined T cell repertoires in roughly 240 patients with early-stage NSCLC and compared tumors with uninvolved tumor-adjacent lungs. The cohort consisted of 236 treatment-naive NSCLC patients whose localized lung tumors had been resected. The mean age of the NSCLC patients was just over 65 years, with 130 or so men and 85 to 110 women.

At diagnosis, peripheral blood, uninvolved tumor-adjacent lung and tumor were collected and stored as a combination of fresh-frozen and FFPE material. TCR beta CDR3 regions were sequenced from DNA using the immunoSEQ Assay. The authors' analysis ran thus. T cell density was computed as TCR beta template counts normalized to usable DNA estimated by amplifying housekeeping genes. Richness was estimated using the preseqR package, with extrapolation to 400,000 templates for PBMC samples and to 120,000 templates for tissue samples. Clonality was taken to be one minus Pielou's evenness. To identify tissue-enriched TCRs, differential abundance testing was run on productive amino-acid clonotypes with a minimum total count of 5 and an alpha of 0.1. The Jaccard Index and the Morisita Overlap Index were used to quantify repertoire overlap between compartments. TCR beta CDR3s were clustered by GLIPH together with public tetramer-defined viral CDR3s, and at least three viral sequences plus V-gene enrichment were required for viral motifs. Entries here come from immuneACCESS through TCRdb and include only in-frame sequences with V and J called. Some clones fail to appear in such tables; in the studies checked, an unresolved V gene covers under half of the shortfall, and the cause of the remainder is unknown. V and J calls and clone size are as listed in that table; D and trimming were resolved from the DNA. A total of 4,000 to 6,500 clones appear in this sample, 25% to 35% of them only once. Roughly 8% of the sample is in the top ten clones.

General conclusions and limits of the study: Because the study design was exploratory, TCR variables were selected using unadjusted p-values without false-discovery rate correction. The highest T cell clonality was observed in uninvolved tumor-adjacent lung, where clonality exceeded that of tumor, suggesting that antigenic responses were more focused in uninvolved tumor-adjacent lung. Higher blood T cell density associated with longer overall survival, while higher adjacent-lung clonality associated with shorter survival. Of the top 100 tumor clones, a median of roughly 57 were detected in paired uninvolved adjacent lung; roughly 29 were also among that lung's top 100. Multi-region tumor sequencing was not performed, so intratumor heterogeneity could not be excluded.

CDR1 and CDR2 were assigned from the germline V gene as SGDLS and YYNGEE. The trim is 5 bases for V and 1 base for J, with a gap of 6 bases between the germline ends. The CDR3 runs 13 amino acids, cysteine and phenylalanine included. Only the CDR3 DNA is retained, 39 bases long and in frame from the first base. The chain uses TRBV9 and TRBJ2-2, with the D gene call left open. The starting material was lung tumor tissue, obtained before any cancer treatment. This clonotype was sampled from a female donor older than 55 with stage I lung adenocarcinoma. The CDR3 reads CASSVENTGELFF. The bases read TGTGCCAGCAGTGTTGAGAACACCGGGGAGCTGTTTTTT.